The clone carrying this TCR beta chain was counted between two and nine times. The entry originates in a study of vaccination and CD4 T cells after COVID-19. V lost 2 bases and J 6 bases, leaving 8 bases between the germline ends. The CDR3 spans 13 residues. Germline CDR1 reads KGHSH; CDR2 reads LQKENI. Using its own MiXCR run on the PCR reads, TCRdb lists one record per CDR3 protein. The sample records 30,000 or so distinct CDR3 sequences, about 50% being singletons. The time point: late sampling 161 to 241 days after vaccination in a few convalescent patients. The gene calls are TRBV18 and TRBJ1-5; D remains unclear. This clonotype originated in a human donor who had recovered from COVID-19. The source was CD4+ T cells from blood, collected about 7 months after SARS-CoV-2 vaccination. Written as DNA, the CDR3 is TGTGCCAGCTCACCAGGGGTTAGTCAGCCCCAGCATTTT. This codes for CASSPGVSQPQHF.